The rows below give T cell receptor beta chains drawn from one sample of a study of human T cells and chemical hapten exposure. Each CDR3 protein is one row after TCRdb ran MiXCR on the RACE reads. The sample carries 110,000 to 150,000 distinct CDR3 sequences, 10% to 15% recorded once. The sample was whole blood, taken in connection with sensitization to the hapten diphenylcyclopropenone (DPC). The receptors were sampled from a woman between 45 and 60 years old with alopecia areata. Some clones in this sample may be carry-over from other donors' samples. CDR3s include the opening cysteine and the closing phenylalanine or tryptophan. The order of the fields is D gene, clone size, J gene, V gene, CDR3 DNA, CDR3 protein. The D gene is left open where the match is weak. Clone size is shown for a subset of rows, as once, few, many or a class of expanded clone.

>.|few|TRBJ2-1|TRBV14
TGTGCCAGCAGCCAAGACGGGCACAATGAGCAGTTCTTC
CASSQDGHNEQFF
>TRBD1|few|TRBJ1-1|TRBV5-1
TGCGCCAGCAGCTTGGCAGTGGGACAGGTGGCCACTGAAGCTTTCTTT
CASSLAVGQVATEAFF
>.|.|TRBJ1-5|TRBV19
TGTGCCAGTAGTGCGGCGATCCAGGGAAATAGCAATCAGCCCCAGCATTTT
CASSAAIQGNSNQPQHF
>.|.|TRBJ2-7|TRBV10-2
TGCGCCAGCATCCCCCCCGGGGCGTACGAGCAGTACTTC
CASIPPGAYEQYF
>TRBD1|many|TRBJ1-2|TRBV10-3
TGTGCCATCGCAAGGACAGGGGGGGATGGCTACACCTTC
CAIARTGGDGYTF
>.|.|TRBJ2-1|TRBV11-2
TGTGCCAGCAGCTACACTAGAGCCTACAATGAGCAGTTCTTC
CASSYTRAYNEQFF
>TRBD1|many|TRBJ2-7|TRBV5-1
TGCGCCAGCAGCTGGGACAGGGTCGTCGAGCAGTACTTC
CASSWDRVVEQYF
>.|many|TRBJ1-1|TRBV29-1
TGCAGCGTTGAAGCGGGTGGCAGGAACACTGAAGCTTTCTTT
CSVEAGGRNTEAFF
>TRBD2|.|TRBJ2-1|TRBV24-1
TGTGCCACCGCGACTAGCGGTCGGGATGAGCAGTTCTTC
CATATSGRDEQFF
>.|.|TRBJ2-2|TRBV7-7
TGTGCTAGCAGCTTAGACGAGGGTCCCGGGGAGCTGTTTTTT
CASSLDEGPGELFF
>TRBD2|many|TRBJ2-7|TRBV4-2
TGTGCCAGCAGCCAAGCCACTAGCGGTGATTACGAGCAGTACTTC
CASSQATSGDYEQYF
>TRBD1|few|TRBJ1-4|TRBV30
TGTGCCTGCAAGGGACAGGGGGGAGAAAAACTGTTTTTT
CACKGQGGEKLFF
>.|.|TRBJ1-1|TRBV19
TGTGCCAGTAGTATTGGGTGGAGGGGCACTGAAGCTTTCTTT
CASSIGWRGTEAFF
>.|few|TRBJ2-1|TRBV18
TGTGCCAGCTCACCCGGACAGTACAATGAGCAGTTCTTC
CASSPGQYNEQFF
>.|.|TRBJ2-5|TRBV6-2/TRBV6-3
TGTGCCAGCAGTTACTCCTTCCAAGAGACCCAGTACTTC
CASSYSFQETQYF
>.|many|TRBJ1-1|TRBV30
TGTGCCTGGGTGCCGACGTCTTCGAACACTGAAGCTTTCTTT
CAWVPTSSNTEAFF
>TRBD1|few|TRBJ2-3|TRBV12-3/TRBV12-4
TGTGCCAGCAGCGGGACAGGGTACACAGATACGCAGTATTTT
CASSGTGYTDTQYF
>.|.|TRBJ2-5|TRBV20-1
TGCAGTGCTAGCTTAGCGGTCCAAGAGACCCAGTACTTC
CSASLAVQETQYF
>.|.|TRBJ1-1|TRBV29-1
TGCAGCGTTGGACAGGAGATGAACACTGAAGCTTTCTTT
CSVGQEMNTEAFF
>TRBD2|many|TRBJ2-1|TRBV24-1
TGTGCCACCAGTGATCCCCGGGGAGCCGGGAGGGACAATGAGCAGTTCTTC
CATSDPRGAGRDNEQFF
>.|many|TRBJ2-6|TRBV5-1
TGCGCCAGCAGCTTAACGGTGGGCTCTGGGGCCAACGTCCTGACTTTC
CASSLTVGSGANVLTF
>.|.|TRBJ2-7|TRBV9
TGTGCCAGCAGCGTAGAGAGGGGTTCCTACGAGCAGTACTTC
CASSVERGSYEQYF
>TRBD1|many|TRBJ1-6|TRBV7-9
TGTGCCAGCAGCTTACCCGGCGGACAGGGCACCCCCCTCCACTTT
CASSLPGGQGTPLHF
>.|.|TRBJ1-1|TRBV2
TGTGCCAGCAGCAACAGGGAGGACACTGAAGCTTTCTTT
CASSNREDTEAFF
>.|.|TRBJ2-7|TRBV7-2
TGTGCCAGCACACTAGCTATATCCCACGAGCAGTACTTC
CASTLAISHEQYF
>.|.|TRBJ1-6|TRBV20-1
TGCAGTGCGCCCAGAGGGGGGGGGCAATCACCCCTCCACTTT
CSAPRGGGQSPLHF
>.|.|TRBJ2-3|TRBV12-3/TRBV12-4
TGTGCCAGCAGCCACGGGGGTAGGGCCTCCAGAGATACGCAGTATTTT
CASSHGGRASRDTQYF
>.|many|TRBJ2-1|TRBV14
TGTGCCACCTCAGGACACGTCTACAATGAGCAGTTCTTC
CATSGHVYNEQFF
>TRBD2|few|TRBJ2-1|TRBV7-2
TGTGCCAGCAGCTTCCTCCCCGGCGGGGGGGGAGAGCAGTTCTTC
CASSFLPGGGGEQFF
>.|many|TRBJ1-2|TRBV7-2
TGTGCCAGCAGTTTTATGGCCAGAACCTTATATGGCTACACCTTC
CASSFMARTLYGYTF
>.|.|TRBJ2-6|TRBV7-3
TGTGCCAGCAGCTTAACAACTAGCTCTGGGGCCAACGTCCTGACTTTC
CASSLTTSSGANVLTF
>TRBD2|few|TRBJ2-1|TRBV20-1
TGCAGCCGTAGCGTAGCGGGAGGCCCACAGTTCTTC
CSRSVAGGPQFF
>TRBD1|.|TRBJ1-3|TRBV3-1
TGTGCCAGCAGCCAGACAGGGGGCTCTAGCTCTGGAAACACCATATATTTT
CASSQTGGSSSGNTIYF